This TCR beta chain appears in the sequencing data of a study of control samples from healthy donors and cancer patients. This CDR3 spans 16 amino acids. Germline values: CDR1 SGHRS, CDR2 YFSETQ. The ends were cut back, 3 bases at V and 4 bases at J, with 20 bases in the middle. The table came from immunoSEQ multiplex PCR; TCRdb's copy has only in-frame clones and leaves some out. The table lists about 120,000 clones, about 90% of them singletons, with less than 2.5% in the top ten. Sequenced material: blood. This receptor was obtained from a woman aged 50 to 60 in good health. This chain joins TRBV5-1 and TRBJ2-7; possibly TRBD2 for D (6 bases). This CDR3 is CASSYGLQDPPYEQYF. CDR3 sequence (DNA): TGCGCCAGCAGCTACGGACTACAGGACCCCCCGTACGAGCAGTACTTC.